These T cell receptor beta chains were read from a single sample in a study of blood T cell repertoires in COVID-19. TCRdb keeps only in-frame clones here, not all; method: immunoSEQ multiplex PCR. Of about 110,000 clones listed, about 75% are singletons. The sample consisted of peripheral blood. The receptors shown here come from a man older than 75 with acute or convalescent COVID-19. Both conserved end residues are part of each CDR3. A D gene is named only where the DNA matches it firmly. The listing skips clone size in some rows; elsewhere it reads once, few, many or a size class.

>once|TRBV5-1|NA|TRBJ1-2
CASSLFGENYGYTF
TGCGCCAGCAGCTTGTTCGGGGAGAACTATGGCTACACCTTC
>NA|TRBV19|TRBD1|TRBJ1-2
CATTRGQTYGYTF
TGTGCCACCACAAGGGGACAGACCTATGGCTACACCTTC
>NA|TRBV5-1|NA|TRBJ2-3
CASSYNTGVADTQYF
TGCGCCAGCAGCTATAATACGGGAGTTGCCGATACGCAGTATTTT
>NA|TRBV10-3|TRBD1|TRBJ2-2
CATTGAGELFF
TGTGCCACTACAGGGGCCGGGGAGCTGTTTTTT
>NA|TRBV7-2|TRBD1|TRBJ2-5
CASSGRTGRGETQYF
TGTGCCAGCAGCGGGAGGACAGGGCGAGGAGAGACCCAGTACTTC
>NA|TRBV5-4|NA|TRBJ2-6
CASSLATAGALYLRANVLTF
TGTGCCAGCAGCTTGGCCACGGCAGGGGCTCTCTATCTGAGGGCCAACGTCCTGACTTTC
>many|TRBV5-4|TRBD1|TRBJ1-2
CASSPRTGGNYGYTF
TGTGCCAGCTCACCACGGACAGGGGGAAACTATGGCTACACCTTC
>NA|TRBV7-2|NA|TRBJ2-7
CASSLGTEQYF
TGTGCCAGCAGCTTAGGGACTGAGCAGTACTTC
>NA|TRBV19|TRBD2|TRBJ2-2
CASGTSGTTGELFF
TGTGCCAGTGGAACTAGCGGGACGACCGGGGAGCTGTTTTTT
>few|TRBV7-2|NA|TRBJ2-5
CASRGYGEGKTQYF
TGTGCCAGCAGAGGGTATGGTGAGGGAAAGACCCAGTACTTC
>NA|TRBV24-1|NA|TRBJ2-2
CATSDFPGANTGELFF
TGTGCCACCAGTGATTTCCCCGGGGCGAACACCGGGGAGCTGTTTTTT
>once|TRBV6-2/TRBV6-3|NA|TRBJ2-5
CASSYGLQETQYF
TGTGCCAGCAGTTACGGCCTTCAAGAGACCCAGTACTTC
>NA|TRBV5-1|TRBD1|TRBJ2-2
CASSYKQGANTGELFF
TGCGCCAGCAGCTACAAACAGGGGGCGAACACCGGGGAGCTGTTTTTT
>NA|TRBV7-2|NA|TRBJ1-5
CASSLWGGSNQPQHF
TGTGCCAGCAGCTTATGGGGCGGAAGCAATCAGCCCCAGCATTTT
>few|TRBV19|NA|TRBJ2-7
CASSIRLAGEQYF
TGTGCCAGTAGTATACGGCTAGCTGGCGAGCAGTACTTC
>NA|TRBV4-1|TRBD2|TRBJ2-7
CASSQGFLTSGLSYEQYF
TGCGCCAGCAGCCAGGGGTTTTTGACTAGCGGCCTCTCCTACGAGCAGTACTTC
>NA|TRBV3-1/TRBV3-2|NA|TRBJ1-2
CASSLTGYYGYTF
TGTGCCAGCAGCCTAACAGGTTACTATGGCTACACCTTC
>NA|TRBV5-4|TRBD1|TRBJ2-3
CASVDRGSTDTQYF
TGTGCCAGCGTGGACAGGGGGTCGACAGATACGCAGTATTTT
>once|TRBV28|TRBD2|TRBJ2-1
CASSLLAGGGNEQFF
TGTGCCAGCAGCTTACTAGCGGGAGGTGGTAATGAGCAGTTCTTC
>NA|TRBV12-3/TRBV12-4|NA|TRBJ1-1
CASSRSLNTEAFF
TGTGCCAGCAGTCGTTCCTTGAACACTGAAGCTTTCTTT
>NA|TRBV28|TRBD1|TRBJ1-1
CASRPRQGAAFF
TGTGCCAGCAGACCGCGACAGGGGGCAGCTTTCTTT
>once|TRBV3-1/TRBV3-2|TRBD1|TRBJ2-5
CASSVCGQGVETQYF
TGTGCCAGCAGCGTATGTGGACAGGGGGTAGAGACCCAGTACTTC
>NA|TRBV19|TRBD2|TRBJ2-7
CASSIDTSGSPYEQYF
TGTGCCAGTAGTATAGACACTAGCGGGAGCCCCTACGAGCAGTACTTC
>NA|TRBV28|NA|TRBJ2-1
CASSLPPLREQFF
TGTGCCAGCAGTTTACCGCCCTTGAGGGAGCAGTTCTTC
>NA|TRBV4-1|NA|TRBJ2-7
CASSQGTVVHEQYF
TGCGCCAGCAGCCAAGGGACAGTCGTCCACGAGCAGTACTTC
>few|TRBV15|NA|TRBJ1-2
CATSRGFAGGDGYTF
TGTGCCACCAGCAGAGGGTTTGCGGGAGGGGATGGCTACACCTTC
>NA|TRBV4-3|NA|TRBJ2-7
CASSQAWAGIVADEQYF
TGCGCCAGCAGCCAAGCATGGGCAGGGATCGTAGCGGACGAGCAGTACTTC
>NA|TRBV27|TRBD1|TRBJ1-2
CASSFTGGRGYTF
TGTGCCAGCAGTTTTACAGGGGGGAGAGGCTACACCTTC
>NA|TRBV28|NA|TRBJ1-5
CASRPNRRDQPQHF
TGTGCCAGCAGGCCGAACCGGAGAGATCAGCCCCAGCATTTT
>NA|TRBV30|NA|TRBJ2-4
CAWSAINIQYF
TGTGCCTGGAGTGCCATAAACATTCAGTACTTC
>NA|TRBV7-9|NA|TRBJ2-3
CASSLASTDTQYF
TGTGCCAGCAGCCTGGCTAGCACAGATACGCAGTATTTT
>NA|TRBV30|TRBD1|TRBJ2-1
CAWGRQGVSYNEQFF
TGTGCCTGGGGGCGACAGGGGGTGTCGTACAATGAGCAGTTCTTC
>NA|TRBV7-9|TRBD2|TRBJ2-7
CASSTGFRRAGGDEQYF
TGTGCCAGCAGCACCGGGTTTCGAAGGGCGGGAGGAGACGAGCAGTACTTC
>NA|TRBV12-3/TRBV12-4|NA|TRBJ1-2
CASSPLDYGYTF
TGTGCCAGCAGCCCACTGGACTATGGCTACACCTTC
>NA|TRBV12-3/TRBV12-4|NA|TRBJ2-2
CASRETTGELFF
TGTGCCAGCAGGGAGACGACCGGGGAGCTGTTTTTT
>few|TRBV16|TRBD1|TRBJ2-7
CASSQSFGTGSNEQYF
TGTGCCAGCAGCCAATCCTTCGGGACAGGGAGCAACGAGCAGTACTTC
>NA|TRBV18|TRBD1|TRBJ1-1
CASSAGTGVTEAFF
TGTGCCAGCTCGGCTGGGACAGGGGTCACTGAAGCTTTCTTT
>NA|TRBV7-9|TRBD2|TRBJ2-7
CASSPGTSGNYEQYF
TGTGCCAGCAGCCCCGGGACTAGCGGGAATTACGAGCAGTACTTC
>once|TRBV6-1|TRBD1|TRBJ1-5
CASSDGTGNQPQHF
TGTGCCAGCAGTGACGGGACAGGGAATCAGCCCCAGCATTTT
>few|TRBV7-9|TRBD1|TRBJ1-3
CASSPRTGSHSGNTIYF
TGTGCCAGCAGCCCCCGGACAGGTTCCCACTCTGGAAACACCATATATTTT
>NA|TRBV5-1|TRBD1|TRBJ2-5
CASSSRWTGGKAGGPETQYF
TGCGCCAGCAGCTCTCGATGGACAGGGGGCAAAGCGGGAGGCCCAGAGACCCAGTACTTC
>NA|TRBV29-1|TRBD2|TRBJ2-7
CSARVWRESHYEQYF
TGCAGCGCCAGGGTTTGGCGGGAGAGTCACTACGAGCAGTACTTC
>NA|TRBV5-6|NA|TRBJ2-5
CASSLYWSRGRGKETQYF
TGTGCCAGCAGCTTATATTGGTCCCGGGGGAGAGGGAAAGAGACCCAGTACTTC
>NA|TRBV4-1|NA|TRBJ2-4
CASSQGARYQGTQYF
TGCGCCAGCAGCCAAGGGGCTCGCTACCAGGGAACCCAGTACTTC
>NA|TRBV9|NA|TRBJ2-1
CASSQVGGVQYNEQFF
TGTGCCAGCAGCCAGGTCGGGGGAGTTCAGTACAATGAGCAGTTCTTC